These T cell receptor beta chains were read from a single sample in a study of CD8 T cells in Susac syndrome. TCRdb reanalysed the immunoSEQ multiplex PCR reads using MiXCR and keeps one entry per CDR3 protein. The sample has about 250,000 distinct CDR3 sequences; roughly 93% are singletons. Input material: CD4+ T cells from PBMCs. Receptors were obtained from a human donor with multiple sclerosis. Each CDR3 is given with its conserved first and last residue. The D gene is left open where the match is weak. Only some rows state a clone size, as once, few, many or a class for expanded clones.

j_gene: TRBJ1-2
v_gene: TRBV19
d_gene: -
abundance: -
CDR3aa: CASRPGTWKNYGYTF
CDR3nt: TGTGCCAGTAGACCGGGAACTTGGAAGAACTATGGCTACACCTTC

j_gene: TRBJ2-7
v_gene: TRBV25-1
d_gene: TRBD2
abundance: -
CDR3aa: CATQREAGGLRGEQYF
CDR3nt: TGTGCCACCCAACGGGAGGCGGGGGGACTACGGGGCGAGCAGTACTTC

j_gene: TRBJ2-1
v_gene: TRBV6-4
d_gene: TRBD2
abundance: once
CDR3aa: CASSDGGASGNNEQFF
CDR3nt: TGTGCCAGCAGTGACGGTGGGGCTAGCGGAAACAATGAGCAGTTCTTC

j_gene: TRBJ2-3
v_gene: TRBV20-1
d_gene: -
abundance: -
CDR3aa: CSAPSPDRLNSYF
CDR3nt: TGCAGTGCTCCCTCCCCCGACAGGCTAAATTCGTATTTT

j_gene: TRBJ1-5
v_gene: TRBV20-1
d_gene: TRBD1
abundance: -
CDR3aa: CSARARQGDQPQHF
CDR3nt: TGCAGTGCTAGAGCCCGGCAGGGGGATCAGCCCCAGCATTTT

j_gene: TRBJ2-7
v_gene: TRBV12-3/TRBV12-4
d_gene: -
abundance: -
CDR3aa: CASSNIPYEQYF
CDR3nt: TGTGCCAGCAGTAACATCCCCTACGAGCAGTACTTC

j_gene: TRBJ2-2
v_gene: TRBV20-1
d_gene: -
abundance: -
CDR3aa: CSASPGLSTGELFF
CDR3nt: TGCAGTGCTAGTCCGGGACTGTCCACCGGGGAGCTGTTTTTT

j_gene: TRBJ2-5
v_gene: TRBV29-1
d_gene: TRBD2
abundance: once
CDR3aa: CSSTGAGEETQYF
CDR3nt: TGCAGCTCCACTGGAGCGGGGGAAGAGACCCAGTACTTC

j_gene: TRBJ1-5
v_gene: TRBV19
d_gene: -
abundance: -
CDR3aa: CASSLGNQPQHF
CDR3nt: TGTGCCAGTAGCCTCGGCAATCAGCCCCAGCATTTT

j_gene: TRBJ1-5
v_gene: TRBV21-1
d_gene: -
abundance: -
CDR3aa: CASSKGGGDNQPQHF
CDR3nt: TGTGCCAGCAGCAAAGGGGGGGGAGACAATCAGCCCCAGCATTTT

j_gene: TRBJ2-5
v_gene: TRBV7-8
d_gene: -
abundance: -
CDR3aa: CASSQGHTQETQYF
CDR3nt: TGTGCCAGCAGCCAGGGACATACCCAAGAGACCCAGTACTTC

j_gene: TRBJ1-2
v_gene: TRBV10-1
d_gene: -
abundance: -
CDR3aa: CASRVNYGYTF
CDR3nt: TGCGCCAGCAGGGTTAACTATGGCTACACCTTC

j_gene: TRBJ2-7
v_gene: TRBV6-5
d_gene: -
abundance: -
CDR3aa: CASSRGGVLTYEQYF
CDR3nt: TGTGCCAGCAGCCGTGGAGGGGTTCTTACCTACGAGCAGTACTTC

j_gene: TRBJ1-4
v_gene: TRBV11-3
d_gene: -
abundance: -
CDR3aa: CASSSPDSPNEKLFF
CDR3nt: TGTGCCAGCAGCTCCCCGGACAGCCCTAATGAAAAACTGTTTTTT

j_gene: TRBJ2-7
v_gene: TRBV11-1
d_gene: TRBD2
abundance: -
CDR3aa: CASSPTSGGAWEQYF
CDR3nt: TGTGCCAGCAGCCCTACTAGCGGGGGGGCCTGGGAGCAGTACTTC

j_gene: TRBJ2-2
v_gene: TRBV6-5
d_gene: -
abundance: -
CDR3aa: CASSYSIGQGSIVPGELFF
CDR3nt: TGTGCCAGCAGTTACTCGATTGGGCAGGGGAGTATTGTCCCCGGGGAGCTGTTTTTT

j_gene: TRBJ1-1
v_gene: TRBV29-1
d_gene: TRBD1
abundance: -
CDR3aa: CSVGGQGWGNTEAFF
CDR3nt: TGCAGCGTTGGAGGACAGGGATGGGGGAACACTGAAGCTTTCTTT

j_gene: TRBJ1-1
v_gene: TRBV29-1
d_gene: -
abundance: once
CDR3aa: CSVVNTEAFF
CDR3nt: TGCAGCGTGGTCAACACTGAAGCTTTCTTT

j_gene: TRBJ2-1
v_gene: TRBV7-9
d_gene: TRBD2
abundance: -
CDR3aa: CASSLGTSRREQFF
CDR3nt: TGTGCCAGCAGCTTAGGGACTAGCAGGAGAGAGCAGTTCTTC

j_gene: TRBJ2-3
v_gene: TRBV19
d_gene: TRBD2
abundance: -
CDR3aa: CASSINWLAGDARGTDTQYF
CDR3nt: TGTGCCAGTAGTATAAACTGGCTAGCGGGAGACGCTCGTGGCACAGATACGCAGTATTTT

j_gene: TRBJ1-1
v_gene: TRBV4-2
d_gene: -
abundance: once
CDR3aa: CASSQGQWNTEAFF
CDR3nt: TGTGCCAGCAGCCAAGGCCAGTGGAACACTGAAGCTTTCTTT

j_gene: TRBJ1-4
v_gene: TRBV24-1
d_gene: -
abundance: -
CDR3aa: CATSDSGGKLFF
CDR3nt: TGTGCCACCAGTGATTCCGGGGGAAAACTGTTTTTT

j_gene: TRBJ1-1
v_gene: TRBV11-2
d_gene: -
abundance: -
CDR3aa: CASSSGRQVQAFF
CDR3nt: TGTGCCAGCAGCTCGGGGCGACAGGTCCAAGCTTTCTTT

j_gene: TRBJ1-1
v_gene: TRBV9
d_gene: -
abundance: -
CDR3aa: CASSVLKNTEAFF
CDR3nt: TGTGCCAGCAGCGTACTTAAGAACACTGAAGCTTTCTTT

j_gene: TRBJ1-5
v_gene: TRBV4-1
d_gene: TRBD1
abundance: -
CDR3aa: CASSLQDRGLQPQHF
CDR3nt: TGCGCCAGCAGCCTCCAGGACAGGGGGCTTCAGCCCCAGCATTTT

j_gene: TRBJ2-3
v_gene: TRBV5-1
d_gene: -
abundance: -
CDR3aa: CASSPGPRWASTDTQYF
CDR3nt: TGCGCCAGCAGCCCCGGCCCCCGGTGGGCGTCCACAGATACGCAGTATTTT

j_gene: TRBJ2-5
v_gene: TRBV3-1
d_gene: TRBD1
abundance: -
CDR3aa: CASSQNRGPETQYF
CDR3nt: TGTGCCAGCAGCCAAAACAGGGGGCCAGAGACCCAGTACTTC

j_gene: TRBJ1-1
v_gene: TRBV28
d_gene: -
abundance: -
CDR3aa: CASHYRHREAFF
CDR3nt: TGTGCCAGCCACTATCGGCACCGGGAAGCTTTCTTT

j_gene: TRBJ2-5
v_gene: TRBV20-1
d_gene: TRBD2
abundance: -
CDR3aa: CSARDPGLAGVETQYF
CDR3nt: TGCAGTGCTAGAGATCCAGGACTAGCGGGAGTTGAGACCCAGTACTTC

j_gene: TRBJ2-1
v_gene: TRBV11-3
d_gene: TRBD2
abundance: -
CDR3aa: CASSLGGTNNEQFF
CDR3nt: TGTGCCAGCAGCCTCGGGGGGACTAACAATGAGCAGTTCTTC

j_gene: TRBJ2-2
v_gene: TRBV19
d_gene: -
abundance: -
CDR3aa: CATRVQKNTGELFF
CDR3nt: TGTGCCACTAGAGTACAGAAAAACACCGGGGAGCTGTTTTTT

j_gene: TRBJ2-7
v_gene: TRBV4-1
d_gene: -
abundance: -
CDR3aa: CASSHGAGKSSYEQYF
CDR3nt: TGCGCCAGCAGCCACGGCGCGGGCAAGAGCTCCTACGAGCAGTACTTC

j_gene: TRBJ1-4
v_gene: TRBV30
d_gene: -
abundance: -
CDR3aa: CAWSVRPPTKLFF
CDR3nt: TGTGCCTGGAGTGTACGCCCCCCGACGAAACTGTTTTTT

j_gene: TRBJ1-2
v_gene: TRBV12-3/TRBV12-4
d_gene: -
abundance: -
CDR3aa: CASRTATVGYTF
CDR3nt: TGTGCCAGCAGGACCGCTACTGTGGGCTACACCTTC

j_gene: TRBJ1-3
v_gene: TRBV5-6
d_gene: -
abundance: few
CDR3aa: CASSLAGGGNTIYF
CDR3nt: TGTGCCAGCAGCTTGGCTGGAGGCGGAAACACCATATATTTT

j_gene: TRBJ1-6
v_gene: TRBV7-2
d_gene: TRBD1
abundance: -
CDR3aa: CASSTGTGNGSPLHF
CDR3nt: TGTGCCAGCAGCACCGGGACAGGGAACGGATCACCCCTCCACTTT

j_gene: TRBJ1-5
v_gene: TRBV28
d_gene: -
abundance: -
CDR3aa: CASSGGTLNQPQHF
CDR3nt: TGTGCCAGCAGTGGGGGGACCTTAAATCAGCCCCAGCATTTT

j_gene: TRBJ2-5
v_gene: TRBV5-1
d_gene: -
abundance: -
CDR3aa: CASSFAAEETQYF
CDR3nt: TGCGCCAGCAGCTTTGCCGCGGAAGAGACCCAGTACTTC

j_gene: TRBJ2-2
v_gene: TRBV14
d_gene: TRBD2
abundance: -
CDR3aa: CASSPRGASGRFGTGELFF
CDR3nt: TGTGCCAGCAGCCCCAGGGGGGCTAGCGGGAGGTTTGGCACCGGGGAGCTGTTTTTT

j_gene: TRBJ2-1
v_gene: TRBV7-3
d_gene: -
abundance: -
CDR3aa: CASRVSGTNNEQFF
CDR3nt: TGTGCCAGCAGGGTATCCGGGACCAACAATGAGCAGTTCTTC

j_gene: TRBJ1-1
v_gene: TRBV3-1
d_gene: TRBD1
abundance: -
CDR3aa: CASSQQDRANTEAFF
CDR3nt: TGTGCCAGCAGCCAACAGGACAGGGCGAACACTGAAGCTTTCTTT

j_gene: TRBJ2-3
v_gene: TRBV7-2
d_gene: -
abundance: -
CDR3aa: CASSFGTSDTQYF
CDR3nt: TGTGCCAGCAGCTTTGGGACCTCAGATACGCAGTATTTT

j_gene: TRBJ1-2
v_gene: TRBV12-5
d_gene: -
abundance: -
CDR3aa: CASGFRRVGQGTDGYTF
CDR3nt: TGTGCTAGTGGTTTTAGAAGAGTCGGCCAGGGGACTGATGGCTACACCTTC

j_gene: TRBJ1-2
v_gene: TRBV18
d_gene: TRBD1
abundance: -
CDR3aa: CASSPSTGEGGYTF
CDR3nt: TGTGCCAGCTCACCGTCGACAGGGGAGGGTGGCTACACCTTC

j_gene: TRBJ1-5
v_gene: TRBV6-2/TRBV6-3
d_gene: -
abundance: -
CDR3aa: CASSYQVQPQHF
CDR3nt: TGTGCCAGCAGTTACCAGGTTCAGCCCCAGCATTTT

j_gene: TRBJ1-4
v_gene: TRBV29-1
d_gene: TRBD1
abundance: -
CDR3aa: CSVQGAGNEKLFF
CDR3nt: TGCAGCGTCCAGGGGGCCGGTAATGAAAAACTGTTTTTT

j_gene: TRBJ1-1
v_gene: TRBV6-1
d_gene: -
abundance: -
CDR3aa: CASSEMVTEAFF
CDR3nt: TGTGCCAGCAGTGAAATGGTCACTGAAGCTTTCTTT

j_gene: TRBJ2-1
v_gene: TRBV7-3
d_gene: -
abundance: -
CDR3aa: CASSLQGFNEQFF
CDR3nt: TGTGCCAGCAGCTTACAGGGCTTCAATGAGCAGTTCTTC

j_gene: TRBJ1-1
v_gene: TRBV12-3/TRBV12-4
d_gene: -
abundance: -
CDR3aa: CASSVTGRAFF
CDR3nt: TGTGCCAGCAGTGTCACAGGGAGGGCTTTCTTT

j_gene: TRBJ1-1
v_gene: TRBV2
d_gene: -
abundance: -
CDR3aa: CASTPWGTQGGTEAFF
CDR3nt: TGTGCCAGCACTCCTTGGGGGACACAGGGTGGAACTGAAGCTTTCTTT

j_gene: TRBJ1-1
v_gene: TRBV3-1
d_gene: -
abundance: -
CDR3aa: CASSQYARNTEAFF
CDR3nt: TGTGCCAGCAGCCAATATGCGAGGAACACTGAAGCTTTCTTT

j_gene: TRBJ2-1
v_gene: TRBV30
d_gene: -
abundance: -
CDR3aa: CAWSKGTPYNEQFF
CDR3nt: TGTGCCTGGAGTAAAGGGACCCCCTACAATGAGCAGTTCTTC

j_gene: TRBJ1-4
v_gene: TRBV4-1
d_gene: -
abundance: -
CDR3aa: CASSRLEGPFGEKLFF
CDR3nt: TGCGCCAGCAGCCGCCTTGAGGGGCCGTTTGGTGAAAAACTGTTTTTT